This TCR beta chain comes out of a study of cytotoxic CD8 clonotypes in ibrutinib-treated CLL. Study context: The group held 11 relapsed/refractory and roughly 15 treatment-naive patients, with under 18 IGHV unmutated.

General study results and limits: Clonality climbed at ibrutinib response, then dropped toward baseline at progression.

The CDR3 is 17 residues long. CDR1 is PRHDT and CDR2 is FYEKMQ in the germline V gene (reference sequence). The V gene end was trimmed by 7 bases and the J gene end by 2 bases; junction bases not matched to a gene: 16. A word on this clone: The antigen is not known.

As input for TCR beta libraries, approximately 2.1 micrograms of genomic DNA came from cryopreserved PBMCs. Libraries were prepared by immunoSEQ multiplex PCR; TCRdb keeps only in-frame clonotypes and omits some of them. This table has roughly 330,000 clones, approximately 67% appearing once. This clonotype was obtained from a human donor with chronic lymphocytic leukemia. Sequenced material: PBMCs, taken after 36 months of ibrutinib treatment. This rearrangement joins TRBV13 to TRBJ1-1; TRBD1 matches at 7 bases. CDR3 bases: TGTGCCAGCACCCGTGAGTTCGGACAGGTTGGTAACACTGAAGCTTTCTTT. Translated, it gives CASTREFGQVGNTEAFF.